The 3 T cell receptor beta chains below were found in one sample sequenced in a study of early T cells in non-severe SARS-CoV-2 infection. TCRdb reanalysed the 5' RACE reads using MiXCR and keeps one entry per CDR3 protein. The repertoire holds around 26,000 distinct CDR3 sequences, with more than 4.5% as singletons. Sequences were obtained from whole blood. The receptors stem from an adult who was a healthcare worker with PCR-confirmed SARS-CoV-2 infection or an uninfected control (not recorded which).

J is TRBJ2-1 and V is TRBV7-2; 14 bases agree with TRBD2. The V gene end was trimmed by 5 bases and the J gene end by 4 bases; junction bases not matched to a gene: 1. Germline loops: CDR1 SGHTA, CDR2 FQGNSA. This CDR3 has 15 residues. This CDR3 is CASSRTSGGYNEQFF. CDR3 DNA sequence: TGTGCCAGCAGCCGGACTAGCGGGGGGTACAATGAGCAGTTCTTC.

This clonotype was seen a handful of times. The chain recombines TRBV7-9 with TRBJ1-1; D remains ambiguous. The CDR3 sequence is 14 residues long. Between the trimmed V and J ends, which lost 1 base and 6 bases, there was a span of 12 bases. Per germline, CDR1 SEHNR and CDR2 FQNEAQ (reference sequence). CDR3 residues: CASSLEAWGAEAFF. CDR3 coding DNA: TGTGCCAGCAGCTTAGAGGCCTGGGGAGCTGAAGCTTTCTTT.

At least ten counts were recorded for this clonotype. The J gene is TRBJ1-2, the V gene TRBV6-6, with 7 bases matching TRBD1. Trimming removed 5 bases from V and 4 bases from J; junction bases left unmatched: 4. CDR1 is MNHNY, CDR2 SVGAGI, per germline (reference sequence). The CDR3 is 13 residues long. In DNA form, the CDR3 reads TGTGCCAGCAGTACTGGGACAGCCTATGGCTACACCTTC. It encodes CASSTGTAYGYTF.